This TCR beta chain is from a study of T cell responses to AZD1222 COVID-19 vaccine. On this clone: What it binds is not known.

Study-wide findings and caveats: Possibly, clonal diversity was underestimated; donors were largely white British and included more females. Repertoire sampling was restricted to post-peak T cell response timepoints.

V lost 4 bases, J lost 1 base, and 13 bases lay in between. The V gene's germline CDR1 is ENHRY and CDR2 SYGVKD. The CDR3 is 15 residues long. Data came from immunoSEQ multiplex PCR; TCRdb stores just in-frame clones and leaves some out. The data contain around 100,000 clones, about nine tenths of them singletons. Sequences were derived from peripheral blood, sampled on day 0 of AZD1222 vaccination. The chain has TRBV10-3 and TRBJ2-5; unclear D gene. The source is an adult in good health. The CDR3 DNA sequence: TGTGCCATCAGTGGCGGAGACTTAATCCAAGAGACCCAGTACTTC. It translates to CAISGGDLIQETQYF.